Described below is a single T cell receptor beta chain sequence and its context. Its cognate antigen has yet to be identified. The sample holds no much larger clone one base away, and base qualities are not on file. The High Capacity cDNA Reverse Transcription Kit was used to reverse transcribe all of the isolated RNA, meaning that expressed TCRB transcripts were what got sequenced. Deep immunoSEQ sequencing was applied to naive, central memory and regulatory T cell samples, giving an average of about 3.6 million total reads per sample. Sorted cells were lysed in RLT buffer and RNA was extracted with DNase-treated RNeasy Micro or Mini kits, depending on cell number. To prevent cross-contamination, each cell subset was processed individually, whereas patient and healthy donor samples were processed jointly. The immunoSEQ multiplex PCR was used to amplify TCRB sequences from cDNA, generating 87-bp fragments that spanned the CDR3 region. Sequencing of the amplicons was performed on the Illumina HiSeq platform. The paper's data handling went like this. Synthetic template baselines were used to correct PCR bias computationally, reads within Hamming distance 2 were collapsed, and singletons that could not be merged were discarded. Reads were aligned against IMGT to assign V, D and J genes, CDR3 length and insertions or deletions at six rearrangement sites. Within each subset, clonotype counts were normalized to sorted cell number, and only after that were true diversity and Gini coefficients computed with the tcR R package. Repertoire sharing was quantified using the overlap coefficient calculated on TCRB nucleotide sequences. Out-of-frame TCRB sequences from naive cells were analyzed as a proxy for the pre-selection repertoire. TCRdb mirrors the immuneACCESS table, restricted to in-frame sequences. Some clones are absent from its copies; in checked studies, under half trace to an unresolved V gene, and the reason for the others is unknown. V and J calls and clone size are those listed in that table; D and trimming were worked out from the DNA. This sample has some 700,000 clones in its table, and roughly an eighth of those were observed once. 0.022% of the sample is held by the ten biggest clonotypes.

From the cysteine up to the phenylalanine, the CDR3 has a length of 14 residues. Kept here is only the CDR3 DNA, which spans 42 bases and is read in frame from base 1. CDR1 and CDR2, looked up from the germline V gene, are MDHEN and SYDVKM. Relative to germline, V is missing 4 bases and J is missing 8 bases, with 8 bases of the junction outside any gene match. This specimen comes from a study of beta chain features in type 1 diabetes (dated by TCRdb to the late 2010s). Concerning the study at large: Mean age, gender distribution, total cell number and subset yield were not different between patients and healthy donors. In the study, TCRB repertoires of sorted circulating CD4+ T cell subsets from recently diagnosed type 1 diabetes patients were compared with those of matched healthy donors. A total of 90 million to 140 million sorted cells were examined across all samples, and RNA yield correlated strongly with the number of cells per subset. Naive and central memory subsets were obtained from all 30 or so donors, but regulatory and stem cell-like memory subsets were isolated from only 8 patients and roughly eight healthy donors.

A single peripheral blood draw of about 116 mL on average was collected from each donor into heparinised tubes. A BD FACSAria II and a panel including CD45RO, CCR7, CD25, CD127, CD95 and CD27 were used to sort naive, central memory, regulatory and stem cell-like memory CD4+ T cells. Purity was above 98% for every sorted population. PBMCs were isolated immediately by Lymphoprep density gradient centrifugation and stained directly without culture. To minimize batch effects, samples were stained and sorted in pairs, one healthy donor with one patient per experiment. Summary of the overall study and its limitations: Sequencing cDNA rather than genomic DNA could over-represent highly expressing activated cells, although activation and CD3 levels did not differ between groups. Naive, central memory and regulatory TCRB repertoires appeared more similar among patients than among healthy donors. Fewer insertions and more nucleotide deletions at VDJ recombination sites were observed in patients with type 1 diabetes, implying thymic rearrangement abnormalities. A moderate but significant shortening of TCRB CDR3 length was observed in type 1 diabetes patients in all four CD4+ subsets. Because the HLA sub-analyses included only small numbers of individuals, any influence of HLA type on TCRB rearrangement was left unresolved. PCR might favor shorter templates, but patient and control samples were amplified and corrected together, so any skew would affect both groups equally.

The sequence is built from TRBV28 and TRBJ1-2; 9 of the junction bases match TRBD1. This sequence was found in a man between 18 and 35 years old with type 1 diabetes. Sequenced material: naive CD4+ T cells from blood. The cell subset or site label of this sample denotes: true naive CD4+ T cells. The nucleotide sequence is TGTGCCAGCAGTTGGGACAGGGCAGCCAGCGGCTACACCTTC. It translates to CASSWDRAASGYTF.